This T cell receptor (beta chain) was sequenced for a study of blood T cell repertoires in COVID-19 (dated by TCRdb to between 2020 and 2021). Context from the whole study: The collaborator samples originated in the United States, Italy and Spain and spanned the acute and convalescent phases of COVID-19. Samples came from the ongoing ImmuneRACE study (first 160 participants) plus 1,254 subjects from 6 global collaborators. Sample metadata almost always included a de-identified subject ID, COVID-19 status, age in years and sex. The repertoires were made available in a free public database intended to serve as a resource for research on the immune response to SARS-CoV-2. The prospective study material was composed of cDNA or gDNA derived from T cells, B-cell-depleted T cells, or PBMCs. Deeply sampled blood TCRbeta repertoires from subjects exposed to, actively infected with, or recovered from COVID-19 were included in the dataset. Where HLA class I and class II types were available, the types were taken from metadata supplied by the sample provider, not from assay-based typing.

The immunoSEQ Assay, a bias-controlled multiplex PCR, was used to amplify TCRbeta CDR3 regions from genomic DNA. Per the original workflow: The number of nucleated cells in each sample was estimated from the amplification of reference gene primers within the assay. Sequence reads were collapsed and filtered to measure the absolute abundance of every unique TCRbeta CDR3 rearrangement. For each sample, productive Simpson clonality was calculated as the square root of Simpson's diversity index over productive rearrangements. TCRdb re-hosts the immuneACCESS table, in-frame sequences only. Its copies lack some clones; in the studies checked, an unresolved V gene accounts for under half of them, and the cause for the rest is not known. V, J and clone size are those of that table, while D and trimming were read from the DNA. The sample includes approximately 150,000 clones, with approximately 90% observed a single time. The top ten clones comprise around 19% of the sample.

What the authors observed across the whole study: The amount of clinical and demographic metadata varied by source and participant and was provided uncurated.

In its sample, this clone was seen once. The antigen it recognizes is unknown. Base qualities are missing; no much larger clone stands one base away. Inclusive of the bounding cysteine and phenylalanine, the CDR3 is 13 residues long. The entry retains the CDR3 DNA only, 39 bases that are in frame from base 1. The trim is 0 bases for V and 1 base for J, with a gap of 7 bases between the germline ends. The germline V gene (reference sequence) provides CDR1 GTSNPN and CDR2 SVGIG. Whole blood was collected in K2EDTA tubes by collaborating institutions according to the institutions' own protocols. For TCRbeta analysis, collaborators shipped samples as frozen whole blood, isolated PBMCs, or DNA extracted from either of those sample types.

Material: peripheral blood. The sequence is built from TRBV30 and TRBJ2-7; a tentative D match to TRBD1 spans 5 bases. The TCR comes from a middle-aged man with active or convalescent COVID-19. The DNA is as follows: TGTGCCTGGAGTGTACAGGAATCCTACGAGCAGTACTTC. Translated, this is CAWSVQESYEQYF.